The present TCR beta chain was sequenced within a study of shared clonotypes between healthy human individuals. Study-level points and caveats: Inspection by rarefaction showed sorted-subset sequencing to be incomplete despite large depth. It was observed that 5% to 6.5% of naive CD4 clonotypes were shared across several donors.

For this clone: Its antigen is unknown.

Every subset's genomic DNA went evenly onto several immunoSEQ plates. 200 to 250 ng DNA, tens of thousands of T cell genomes, went into each sorted-subset replicate PCR. The assay was immunoSEQ multiplex PCR, and TCRdb's table has in-frame clones only and misses some. The profile shows 2 million to 2.5 million clones, less than 95% of them singletons. In the naive CD8 group, cells lacked CD45RO and were positively selected for CCR7, so terminally differentiated effector memory CD45RA+ cells were left out. V shed 7 bases and J shed 4 bases, with 15 bases lying between them. This CDR3 region has 14 residues. The germline V gene encodes CDR1 MDHEN and CDR2 SYDVKM.

The clonotype originates from a young man in good health. The chain is built from TRBV28 and TRBJ2-3; possibly TRBD2 for D (6 bases). The sample comprised naive CD8+ T cells sorted from blood. CDR3 nucleotide sequence: TGTGCCAGCAAAGGGCGGGACGAACCAGATACGCAGTATTTT. It specifies CASKGRDEPDTQYF.